This TCR beta chain derives from a study of blood T cell repertoires in COVID-19. The wider study: Spain, Italy and the United States supplied samples that represented acute and convalescent COVID-19. Sources were T cells, B-cell-depleted T cells, or PBMCs; the material itself was cDNA or gDNA.

In the original analysis: Counts of nucleated cells, estimated from reference gene primer amplification, were obtained. Sequencing was performed with immunoSEQ multiplex PCR; in TCRdb, only in-frame clones are kept and a portion is missing. V and J calls and clone size are those listed in that table; D and trimming were worked out from the DNA. Among fewer than 200,000 clones listed, 75% to 95% were seen once. Germline V gene data show CDR1 as SGHNT and CDR2 as YYREEE (reference sequence). The trim removed 5 bases at V and 3 bases at J, leaving 7 bases unmatched. This CDR3 region has 15 residues. This TCR was recovered from a man over 45 with acute or convalescent COVID-19. This rearrangement joins TRBV5-4 to TRBJ1-4, with 7 bases that match TRBD1. The sample was peripheral blood. Here the CDR3 reads CASRTAGTANEKLFF. In DNA form, the CDR3 reads TGTGCCAGCAGAACCGCAGGGACAGCTAATGAAAAACTGTTTTTT. Together with reference TRBV5-4 and TRBJ1-4, the CDR3 gives the full variable domain: ETGVTQSPTHLIKTRGQQVTLRCSSQSGHNTVSWYQQALGQGPQFIFQYYREEENGRGNFPPRFSGLQFPNYSSELNVNALELDDSALYLCASRTAGTANEKLFFGSGTQLSVL.